This TCR beta chain was sequenced for a study of shared clonotypes between healthy human individuals. This clone appeared a single time. The antigen remains unidentified. Study-wide findings and caveats: The study drew on few donors, limiting represented genetic and exposure-history diversity. In contrast to clonotypes shared by all four donors, non-shared clonotypes had lower generation probabilities. Several donors shared around 5.1% of their naive CD4 clonotypes.

Germline V gene data show CDR1 as SGHTA and CDR2 as FQGTGA. V lost 2 bases, J lost 6 bases, and 6 bases stayed unmatched. CDR3 length: 14 amino acids. The data were produced by immunoSEQ multiplex PCR, yet TCRdb's version contains in-frame clones alone and is incomplete. The table has about 2.4 million clones, approximately 93% seen once. The genes are TRBV7-3 and TRBJ2-7; TRBD1 matches at 8 bases. The TCR comes from a man between 18 and 29 years old in good health. Some clones in this sample may be carry-over from other donors' samples. Input material: naive CD4+ T cells from PBMCs. Subset here: CD45RA+ positively selected. Here the CDR3 reads CASSLLGQVGEQYF. The CDR3 nucleotides are TGTGCCAGCAGCTTACTGGGACAGGTGGGCGAGCAGTACTTC.